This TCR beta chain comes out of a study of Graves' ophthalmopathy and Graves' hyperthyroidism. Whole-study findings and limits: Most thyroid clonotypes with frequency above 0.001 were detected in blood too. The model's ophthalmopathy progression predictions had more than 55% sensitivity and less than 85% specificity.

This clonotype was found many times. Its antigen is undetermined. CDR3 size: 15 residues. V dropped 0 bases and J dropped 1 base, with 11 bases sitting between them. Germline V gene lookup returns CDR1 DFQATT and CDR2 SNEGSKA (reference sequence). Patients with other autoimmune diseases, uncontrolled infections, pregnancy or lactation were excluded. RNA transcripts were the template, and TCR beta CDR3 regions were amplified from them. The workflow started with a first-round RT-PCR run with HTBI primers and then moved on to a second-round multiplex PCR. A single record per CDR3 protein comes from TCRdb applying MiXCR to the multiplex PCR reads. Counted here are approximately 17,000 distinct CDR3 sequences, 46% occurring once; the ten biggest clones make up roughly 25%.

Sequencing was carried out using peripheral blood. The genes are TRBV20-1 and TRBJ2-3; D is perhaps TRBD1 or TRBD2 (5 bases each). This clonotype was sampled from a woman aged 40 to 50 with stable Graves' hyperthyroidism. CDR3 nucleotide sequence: TGCAGTGCTAGAGATTTGGGGGAACGCACAGATACGCAGTATTTT. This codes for CSARDLGERTDTQYF.